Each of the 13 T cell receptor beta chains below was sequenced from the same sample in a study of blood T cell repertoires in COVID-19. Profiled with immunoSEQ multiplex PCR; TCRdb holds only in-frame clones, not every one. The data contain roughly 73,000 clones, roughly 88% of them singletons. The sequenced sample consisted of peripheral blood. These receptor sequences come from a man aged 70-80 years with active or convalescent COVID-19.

This CDR3 is CASSLEAGAGELFF. The DNA of the CDR3 is TGCGCCAGCAGCTTGGAAGCGGGAGCCGGGGAGCTGTTTTTT. The chain couples TRBV5-1 to TRBJ2-2, with 8 bases fitting TRBD2. V lost 0 bases and J lost 6; bases outside the gene matches: 1. The length of the CDR3 is 14 residues. Germline values: CDR1 SGHRS, CDR2 YFSETQ.

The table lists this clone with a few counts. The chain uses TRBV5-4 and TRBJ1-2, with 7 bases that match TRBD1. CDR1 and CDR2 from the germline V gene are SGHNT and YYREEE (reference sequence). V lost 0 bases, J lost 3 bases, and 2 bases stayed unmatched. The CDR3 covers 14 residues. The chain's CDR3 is CASSLGQGDYGYTF. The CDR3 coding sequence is TGTGCCAGCAGCTTGGGCCAGGGGGACTATGGCTACACCTTC. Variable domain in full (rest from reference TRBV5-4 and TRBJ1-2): ETGVTQSPTHLIKTRGQQVTLRCSSQSGHNTVSWYQQALGQGPQFIFQYYREEENGRGNFPPRFSGLQFPNYSSELNVNALELDDSALYLCASSLGQGDYGYTFGSGTRLTVV.

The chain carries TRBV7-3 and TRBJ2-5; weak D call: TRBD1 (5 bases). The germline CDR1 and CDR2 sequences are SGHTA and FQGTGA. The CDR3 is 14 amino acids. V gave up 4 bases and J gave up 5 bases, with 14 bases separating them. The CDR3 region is CASSSLGPSETQYF. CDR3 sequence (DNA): TGTGCCAGCAGCTCATTGGGGCCGTCCGAGACCCAGTACTTC.

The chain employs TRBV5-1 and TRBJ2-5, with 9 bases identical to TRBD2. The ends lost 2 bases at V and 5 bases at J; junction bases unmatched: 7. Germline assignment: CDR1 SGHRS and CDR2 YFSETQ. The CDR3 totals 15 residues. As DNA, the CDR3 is TGCGCCAGCAGCTTCGGGCTAGCGGGGCGTGAGACCCAGTACTTC. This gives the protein CASSFGLAGRETQYF. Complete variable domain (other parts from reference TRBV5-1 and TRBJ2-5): KAGVTQTPRYLIKTRGQQVTLSCSPISGHRSVSWYQQTPGQGLQFLFEYFSETQRNKGNFPGRFSGRQFSNSRSEMNVSTLELGDSALYLCASSFGLAGRETQYFGPGTRLLVL.

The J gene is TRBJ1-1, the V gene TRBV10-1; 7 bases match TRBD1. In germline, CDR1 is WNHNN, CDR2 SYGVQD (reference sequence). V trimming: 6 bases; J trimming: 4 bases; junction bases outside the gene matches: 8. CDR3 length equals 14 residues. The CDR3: CASRDRDASTEAFF. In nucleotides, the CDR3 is TGCGCCAGCAGAGACAGGGACGCGAGCACTGAAGCTTTCTTT.

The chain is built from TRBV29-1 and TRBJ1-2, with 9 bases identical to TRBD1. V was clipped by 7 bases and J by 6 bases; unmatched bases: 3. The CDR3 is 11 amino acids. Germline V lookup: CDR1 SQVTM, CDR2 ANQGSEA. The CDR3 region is CSADRGNGYTF. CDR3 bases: TGCAGCGCGGACAGGGGCAATGGCTACACCTTC.

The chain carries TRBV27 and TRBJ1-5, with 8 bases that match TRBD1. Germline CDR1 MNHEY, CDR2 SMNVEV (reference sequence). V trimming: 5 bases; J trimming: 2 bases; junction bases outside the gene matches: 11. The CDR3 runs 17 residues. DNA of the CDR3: TGTGCCAGCAGTAAGCACCGGACAGGGTATCGCAATCAGCCCCAGCATTTT. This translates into CASSKHRTGYRNQPQHF.

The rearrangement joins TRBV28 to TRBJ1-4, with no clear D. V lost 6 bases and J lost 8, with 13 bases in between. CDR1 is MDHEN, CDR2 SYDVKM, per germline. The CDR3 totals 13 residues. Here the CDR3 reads CASRRRAGEKLFF. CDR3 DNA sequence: TGTGCCAGCAGGCGACGAGCAGGAGAAAAACTGTTTTTT. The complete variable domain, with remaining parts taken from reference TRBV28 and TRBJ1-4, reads DVKVTQSSRYLVKRTGEKVFLECVQDMDHENMFWYRQDPGLGLRLIYFSYDVKMKEKGDIPEGYSVSREKKERFSLILESASTNQTSMYLCASRRRAGEKLFFGSGTQLSVL.

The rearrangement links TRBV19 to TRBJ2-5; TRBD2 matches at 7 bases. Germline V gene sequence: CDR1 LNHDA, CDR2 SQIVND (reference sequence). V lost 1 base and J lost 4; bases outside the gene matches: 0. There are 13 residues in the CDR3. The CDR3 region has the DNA TGTGCCAGTAGTATAGCGGGAGGAGAGACCCAGTACTTC. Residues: CASSIAGGETQYF.

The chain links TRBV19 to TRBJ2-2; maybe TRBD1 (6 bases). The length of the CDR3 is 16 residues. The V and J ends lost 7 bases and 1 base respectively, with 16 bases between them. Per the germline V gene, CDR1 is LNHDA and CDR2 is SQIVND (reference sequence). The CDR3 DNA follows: TGTGCCAGTACCCCGCCGGGCAGGGGGAACACCGGGGAGCTGTTTTTT. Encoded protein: CASTPPGRGNTGELFF.

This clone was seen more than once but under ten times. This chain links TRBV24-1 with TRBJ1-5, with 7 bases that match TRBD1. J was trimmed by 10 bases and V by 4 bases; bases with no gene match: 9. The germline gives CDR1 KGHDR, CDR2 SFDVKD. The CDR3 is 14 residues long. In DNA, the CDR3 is TGTGCCACCAGTGACCCCGGGACAGCAAAACCCCAGCATTTT. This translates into CATSDPGTAKPQHF.

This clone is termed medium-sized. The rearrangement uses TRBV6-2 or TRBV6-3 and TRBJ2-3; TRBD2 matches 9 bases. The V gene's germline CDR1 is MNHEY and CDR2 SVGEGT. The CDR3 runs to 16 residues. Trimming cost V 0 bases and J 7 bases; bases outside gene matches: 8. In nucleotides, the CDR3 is TGTGCCAGCAGTTACTCGAAGCGGGGGGCGGATAATACGCAGTATTTT. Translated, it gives CASSYSKRGADNTQYF.

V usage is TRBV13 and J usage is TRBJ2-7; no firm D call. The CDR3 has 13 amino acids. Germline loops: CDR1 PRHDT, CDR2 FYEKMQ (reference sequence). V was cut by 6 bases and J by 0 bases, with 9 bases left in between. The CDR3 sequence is CASRPVSSYEQYF. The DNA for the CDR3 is TGTGCCAGCAGACCCGTGAGCTCCTACGAGCAGTACTTC. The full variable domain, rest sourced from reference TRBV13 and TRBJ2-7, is AAGVIQSPRHLIKEKRETATLKCYPIPRHDTVYWYQQGPGQDPQFLISFYEKMQSDKGSIPDRFSAQQFSDYHSELNMSSLELGDSALYFCASRPVSSYEQYFGPGTRLTVT.